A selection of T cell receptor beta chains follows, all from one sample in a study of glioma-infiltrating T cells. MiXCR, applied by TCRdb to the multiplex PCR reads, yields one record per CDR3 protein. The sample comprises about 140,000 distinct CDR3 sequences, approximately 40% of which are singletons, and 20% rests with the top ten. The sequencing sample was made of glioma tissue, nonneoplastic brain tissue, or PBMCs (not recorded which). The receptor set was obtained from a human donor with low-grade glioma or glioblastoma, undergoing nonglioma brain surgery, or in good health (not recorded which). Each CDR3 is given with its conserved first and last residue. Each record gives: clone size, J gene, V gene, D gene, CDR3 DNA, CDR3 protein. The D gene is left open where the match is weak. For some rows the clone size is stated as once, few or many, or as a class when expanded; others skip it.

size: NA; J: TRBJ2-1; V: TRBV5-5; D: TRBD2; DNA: TGTGCCAGCAGCTTGACTAGCGGGGACAATGAGCAGTTCTTC; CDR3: CASSLTSGDNEQFF
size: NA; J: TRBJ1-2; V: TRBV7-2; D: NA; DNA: TGTGCCAGCAGGTTAGGGCAGGGGAACTATGGCTACACCTTC; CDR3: CASRLGQGNYGYTF
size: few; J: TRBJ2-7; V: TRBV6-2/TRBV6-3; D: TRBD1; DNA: TGTGCCAGCCGATCCCTGGGACAGTCCCCTACACTAGCCTACGAGCAGTACTTC; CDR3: CASRSLGQSPTLAYEQYF
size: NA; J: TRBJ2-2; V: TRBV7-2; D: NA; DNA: TGTGCCAGCAGCTTCTATAGGGGAGACACCGGGGAGCTGTTTTTT; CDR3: CASSFYRGDTGELFF
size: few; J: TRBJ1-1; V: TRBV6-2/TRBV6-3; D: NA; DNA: TGTGCCATCAGTGAGTCTCAGAACACTGAAGCTTTCTTT; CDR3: CAISESQNTEAFF
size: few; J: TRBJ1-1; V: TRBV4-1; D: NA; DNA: TGCGCCAGCAGCCCCGTAGATGTGAGCCGGGAGAACACTGAAGCTTTCTTT; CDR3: CASSPVDVSRENTEAFF
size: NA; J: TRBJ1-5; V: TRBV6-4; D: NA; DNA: TGTGCCAGCAGTGAGAATCAGCCCCAGCATTTT; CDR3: CASSENQPQHF
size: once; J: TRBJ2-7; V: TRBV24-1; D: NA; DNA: TGTGCCACCAGTGCCGGCGGCATAGACGAGCAGTACTTC; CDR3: CATSAGGIDEQYF
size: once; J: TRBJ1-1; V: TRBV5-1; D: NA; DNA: TGCGCCAGCAGCTTACCGGGAGCTGAAGCTTTCTTT; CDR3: CASSLPGAEAFF
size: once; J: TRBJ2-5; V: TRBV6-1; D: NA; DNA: TGTGCCAGCAGTGAAGATGGGGCAGGGACAGAGACCCAGTACTTC; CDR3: CASSEDGAGTETQYF
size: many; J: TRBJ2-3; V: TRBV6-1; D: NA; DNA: TGTGCCAGCAGCCCGCGGCAGGACACAGATACGCAGTATTTT; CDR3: CASSPRQDTDTQYF
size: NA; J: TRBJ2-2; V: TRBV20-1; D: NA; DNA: TGCAGTGCGCCAATGGCAGAGAAGAACACCGGGGAGCTGTTTTTT; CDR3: CSAPMAEKNTGELFF
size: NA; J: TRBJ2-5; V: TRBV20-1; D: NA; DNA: TGCAGTGCTAGTTACTGGGAGACCCAGTACTTC; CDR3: CSASYWETQYF
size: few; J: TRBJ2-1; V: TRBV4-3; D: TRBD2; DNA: TGCGCCAGCAGCCAAGATGCAGCGGGGGGTGCCGTAAATGAGCAGTTCTTC; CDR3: CASSQDAAGGAVNEQFF
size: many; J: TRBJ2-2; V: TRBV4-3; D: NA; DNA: TGCGCCAGCAGCCAAGGGACTGTGTTATGGACCGGGGAGCTGTTTTTT; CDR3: CASSQGTVLWTGELFF
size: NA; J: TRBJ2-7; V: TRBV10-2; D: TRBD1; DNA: TGCGCCAGCAGTCTCCAGGGGGCGGATGGAGAGCAGTACTTC; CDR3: CASSLQGADGEQYF
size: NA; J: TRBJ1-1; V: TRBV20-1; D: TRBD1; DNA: TGCAGTGCTAGAGATTGGGGGACAGTGGGGAACACTGAAGCTTTCTTT; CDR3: CSARDWGTVGNTEAFF
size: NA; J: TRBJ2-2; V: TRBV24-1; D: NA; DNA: TGTGCCACCAGTGGAAGCTTCGGGGAGCTGTTTTTT; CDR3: CATSGSFGELFF
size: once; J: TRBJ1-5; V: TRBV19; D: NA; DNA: TGTGCCAGTAACCAGGGGAATCAGCCCCAGCATTTT; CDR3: CASNQGNQPQHF
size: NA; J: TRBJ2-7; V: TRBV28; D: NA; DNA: TGTGCCAGCAGTTCCCATCAGGGCCCCTACGAGCAGTACTTC; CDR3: CASSSHQGPYEQYF
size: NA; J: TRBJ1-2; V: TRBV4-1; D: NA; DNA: TGCGCCAGCAGACGTACAGGGAGCTATGGCTACACCTTC; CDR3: CASRRTGSYGYTF
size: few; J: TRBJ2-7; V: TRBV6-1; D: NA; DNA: TGTGCCAGCAACGAGAGCTACGAGCAGTACTTC; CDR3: CASNESYEQYF
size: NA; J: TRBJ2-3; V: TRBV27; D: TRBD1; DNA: TGTGCCAGCAGTTTATTCGGACAGGGAAGGTATACGCAGTATTTT; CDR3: CASSLFGQGRYTQYF
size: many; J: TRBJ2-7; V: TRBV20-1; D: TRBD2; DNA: TGCAGTGCTAGTCCCACTAGCGGATACGAGCAGTACTTC; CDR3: CSASPTSGYEQYF
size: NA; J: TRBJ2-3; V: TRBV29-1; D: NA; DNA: TGCAGCGTTTCCCCCGGCACAGATACGCAGTATTTT; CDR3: CSVSPGTDTQYF
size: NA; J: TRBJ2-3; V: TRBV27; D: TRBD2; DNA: TGTGCCAGCAGTGCTCGGACTAGCGGCACAGATACGCAGTATTTT; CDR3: CASSARTSGTDTQYF